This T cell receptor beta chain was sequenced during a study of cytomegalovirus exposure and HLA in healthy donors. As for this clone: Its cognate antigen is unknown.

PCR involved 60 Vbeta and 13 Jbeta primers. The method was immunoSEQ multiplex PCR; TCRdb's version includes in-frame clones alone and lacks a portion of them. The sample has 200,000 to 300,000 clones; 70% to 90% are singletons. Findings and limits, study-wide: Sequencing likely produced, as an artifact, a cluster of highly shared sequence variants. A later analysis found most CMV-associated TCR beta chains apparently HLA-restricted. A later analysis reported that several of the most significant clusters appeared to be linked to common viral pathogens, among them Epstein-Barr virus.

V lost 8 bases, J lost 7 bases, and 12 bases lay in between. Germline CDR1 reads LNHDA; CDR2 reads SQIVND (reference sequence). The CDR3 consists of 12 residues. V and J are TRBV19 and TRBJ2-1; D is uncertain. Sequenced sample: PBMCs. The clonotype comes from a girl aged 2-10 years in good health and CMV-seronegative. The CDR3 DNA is TGTGCCAGTTCCATGGGCGTTAATGAGCAGTTCTTC. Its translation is CASSMGVNEQFF.